The table lists the clone carrying this T cell receptor beta chain with many counts. Antigen unknown. This record belongs to a study of T cell repertoires in cytomegalovirus infection. Background on the study: Peptides in the study included HLA-C-restricted and HLA-B-restricted CMV epitopes. A matching HLA type, together with CMV infection, was signaled by public TCR beta signatures. Study-wide findings and caveats: Dominating the ex vivo response were HLA-C-restricted CMV-specific TCR beta clonotypes. Adding up the frequency of public TCR beta families identified people who carried CMV plus the relevant HLA.

MiXCR, applied by TCRdb to the reads, yields one record per CDR3 protein. The sample has 800,000 to 950,000 distinct CDR3 sequences, about 33% seen once. CDR1 is SGHVS, CDR2 FNYEAQ, per germline. This CDR3 spans 15 amino acids. J was trimmed by 4 bases and V by 4 bases; bases with no gene match: 4. The chain uses TRBV7-6 and TRBJ2-2, with 9 nucleotides matching TRBD1. The sample was cultured CD8+ T cells from PBMCs, taken from culture after CMV antigen stimulation. This receptor was identified in a human donor in good health (CMV status not recorded). Some clones in this sample may be carry-over from other donors' samples. The CDR3, as DNA: TGTGCCAGCAGCTCGGGACAGGGAGCCACCGGGGAGCTGTTTTTT. It codes for CASSSGQGATGELFF.